This TCR beta chain appears in the sequencing data of a study of Tregs in tolerant kidney transplant recipients. General observations from the study: Few patients were studied, so findings need validation in larger groups. Biological reproducibility was not directly addressed, but technical replication error appeared minimal.

Unstimulated Tregs (CD4+CD25+CD127-) and CD4+CD25- non-Tregs were sorted from PBMCs. Regulatory T cells were sorted from thawed PBMCs rested overnight at 37°C with around 180 IU/ml IL-2. To note about this clone: Its specificity is not known.

With 7 bases removed from V and 2 bases from J, the gap between germline ends came to 11 bases. CDR3 size: 13 residues. The germline V gene encodes CDR1 SNHLY and CDR2 FYNNEI. Assay used: immunoSEQ multiplex PCR; TCRdb lists only in-frame clones, some missing. Counted here are fewer than 20,000 clones, roughly four fifths occurring once; the ten biggest clones make up approximately 2.7%. The clonotype was recovered from a human donor in good health. The specimen was Tregs from blood. This chain joins TRBV2 and TRBJ2-5; D unresolved. The CDR3 protein is CASMWLEQETQYF. CDR3 nucleotides: TGTGCCAGCATGTGGCTTGAACAAGAGACCCAGTACTTC. Together with reference TRBV2 and TRBJ2-5, the CDR3 gives the full variable domain: EPEVTQTPSHQVTQMGQEVILRCVPISNHLYFYWYRQILGQKVEFLVSFYNNEISEKSEIFDDQFSVERPDGSNFTLKIRSTKLEDSAMYFCASMWLEQETQYFGPGTRLLVL.